The 6 T cell receptor beta chains reported below all come from one sample, sequenced in a study of cytomegalovirus exposure and HLA in healthy donors. A multiplex PCR was run with 60 Vbeta primers and 13 Jbeta primers. Measured with immunoSEQ multiplex PCR; TCRdb has only the in-frame clones, and not every one. Among about 150,000 clones listed, 65% to 85% were seen once. Sequenced input: PBMCs. The receptors originated from a male donor in good health and CMV-seropositive.

V is TRBV6-5 and J is TRBJ1-1; D is perhaps TRBD1 (6 bases). This CDR3 has 12 residues. Germline CDR1 reads MNHEY; CDR2 reads SVGAGI. V lost 5 bases to trimming and J lost 11 bases, with 15 bases between them. Here the CDR3 DNA reads TGTGCCAGCAGTGTCGGACAGAAACGGGCTTTCTTT. It specifies CASSVGQKRAFF.

This chain joins TRBV5-4 and TRBJ1-1; 10 bases map to TRBD1. Germline values: CDR1 SGHNT, CDR2 YYREEE (reference sequence). V lost 4 bases and J lost 9; bases outside the gene matches: 6. The CDR3 is 13 amino acids. As DNA, the CDR3 is TGTGCCAGCAGCGGGACAGGGGCGGAAAAAGCTTTCTTT. Its protein is CASSGTGAEKAFF.

This chain uses TRBV29-1 with TRBJ1-2, with TRBD1 matching 10 bases. CDR3 length: 14 amino acids. Germline CDR1 is SQVTM and CDR2 is ANQGSEA. With 6 bases clipped from V and 8 bases from J, the junction kept 12 bases outside the gene matches. The CDR3 sequence: CSVASTGTGDGYTF. The CDR3 DNA reads as TGCAGCGTGGCCTCAACCGGGACAGGGGACGGCTACACCTTC. The complete variable domain, with remaining parts taken from reference TRBV29-1 and TRBJ1-2, reads SAVISQKPSRDICQRGTSLTIQCQVDSQVTMMFWYRQQPGQSLTLIATANQGSEATYESGFVIDKFPISRPNLTFSTLTVSNMSPEDSSIYLCSVASTGTGDGYTFGSGTRLTVV.

The rearrangement links TRBV5-1 to TRBJ2-5; 14 bases agree with TRBD2. The DNA matches TRBJ2-7 better at its end, which makes the J call doubtful. Germline V gene lookup returns CDR1 SGHRS and CDR2 YFSETQ. The CDR3 extends over 16 amino acids. CDR3 DNA sequence: TGCGCCAGCAGCCCCACCGGACTAGCGGGGGGCTACGAGCAGTACTTC. The encoded protein is CASSPTGLAGGYEQYF.

V is TRBV5-1 and J is TRBJ2-7; D is undetermined. The CDR3 has 14 amino acids. Germline CDR1 reads SGHRS; CDR2 reads YFSETQ. Trimming left V 1 base short and J 2 bases short, with 10 bases between. In DNA, the CDR3 is TGCGCCAGCAGCTTGTCCGGAGTAGCCTACGAGCAGTACTTC. Translated: CASSLSGVAYEQYF.

The chain carries TRBV5-1 and TRBJ2-5; D is unresolved. Germline V gene data show CDR1 as SGHRS and CDR2 as YFSETQ. Trimming cost V 5 bases and J 1 base, with 9 bases left between them. This CDR3 region has 13 residues. The chain's CDR3 is CASSWQSQETQYF. The CDR3 DNA reads as TGCGCCAGCAGTTGGCAGTCCCAAGAGACCCAGTACTTC.